This T cell receptor (beta chain) was sequenced for a study of control samples from healthy donors and cancer patients. The CDR3 sequence is 13 residues long. Germline CDR1 is ENHRY and CDR2 is SYGVKD. Deletions cut 6 bases from V and 7 bases from J, with 13 bases between. Generated by immunoSEQ multiplex PCR, the TCRdb table keeps only in-frame clones and is missing some. The sample contains about 160,000 clones, nearly 96% of which appear only once. The V and J genes are TRBV10-3 and TRBJ2-1; possible D gene TRBD1, 7 bases. This clonotype was obtained from a woman in her 30s in good health. Sequences were obtained from blood. The CDR3 spells CAISDREENEQFF. The CDR3 nucleotides read TGTGCCATCAGCGACAGGGAGGAAAATGAGCAGTTCTTC.